The entry that follows covers one T cell receptor beta chain sequence. Antigen specificity is unknown. Profiling that covered TCR beta VDJ and CDR3 relied on genomic DNA as its template. TCRdb reanalysed the reads using MiXCR and keeps one entry per CDR3 protein. This table holds fewer than 80,000 distinct CDR3 sequences, less than 85% found once. The authors sequenced patients whose flow cytometry had shown CD8+CD57+ cell expansion. Patients were untreated when blood was sampled. Germline lookup yields CDR1 DFQATT and CDR2 SNEGSKA (reference sequence). The ends lost 5 bases at V and 2 bases at J; junction bases unmatched: 10. This CDR3 region has 15 residues. The data were taken from a study of CD8+CD57+ T cells in acquired aplastic anemia. Study-level background: CD4+ and CD8+ cells, once sorted, gave DNA averaging approximately 3.4 ug.

Study-wide findings and caveats: There were twenty-nine CD8+ CDR3 sequences that occurred in both patients and controls.

This TCR was sampled from a human donor with aplastic anemia. The sample comprised sorted CD4+, CD8+, or CD8+CD57+ T cells (not recorded which) from PBMCs. The chain recombines TRBV20-1 with TRBJ2-5, with 8 bases lining up with TRBD2. DNA of the CDR3: TGCAGTGCTCGGGGGGGCGTTCGGTGGCAAGAGACCCAGTACTTC. Encoded protein: CSARGGVRWQETQYF.